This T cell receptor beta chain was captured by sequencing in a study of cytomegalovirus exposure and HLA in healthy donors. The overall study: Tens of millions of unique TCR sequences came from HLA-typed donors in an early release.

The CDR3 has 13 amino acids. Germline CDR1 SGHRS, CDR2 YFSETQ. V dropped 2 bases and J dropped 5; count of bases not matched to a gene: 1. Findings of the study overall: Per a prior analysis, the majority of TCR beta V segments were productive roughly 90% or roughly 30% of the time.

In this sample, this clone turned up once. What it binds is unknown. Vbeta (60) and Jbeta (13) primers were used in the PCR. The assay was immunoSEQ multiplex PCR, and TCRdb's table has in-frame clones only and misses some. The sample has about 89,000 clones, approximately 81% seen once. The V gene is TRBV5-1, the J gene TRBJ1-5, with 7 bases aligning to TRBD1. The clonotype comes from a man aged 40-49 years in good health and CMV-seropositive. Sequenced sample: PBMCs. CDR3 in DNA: TGCGCCAGCAGCTTCGACAGGGATCAGCCCCAGCATTTT. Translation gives CASSFDRDQPQHF.